These 2 T cell receptor beta chains originate from one sample sequenced in a study of T cells expressing NK-cell markers. TCRdb derives one entry per CDR3 protein from the 5' RACE reads, leaving out DNA. The listing contains about 380,000 distinct CDR3 sequences. The sequenced sample was blood T cells: a sorted CD56 or NKG2C T cell subset, CD4+ or CD8+ T cells, or bulk PBMC T cells (not recorded which). These receptors all come from a man between 18 and 69 years old in good health.

The chain combines TRBV20-1 with TRBJ2-3; TCRdb's D call, TRBD2, is unchecked because there is no DNA. Germline values: CDR1 DFQATT, CDR2 SNEGSKA (reference sequence). This CDR3 is built from 19 residues. The CDR3 loop is CSARGPGTSGGGGLDTQYF.

The V gene is TRBV9, the J gene TRBJ2-3; the TCRdb D gene call, TRBD2, has no DNA to confirm it. Germline values: CDR1 SGDLS, CDR2 YYNGEE. This CDR3 has 21 amino acids. CDR3 loop: CASSVKPYTSGGNYYTDTQYF. Full variable domain (rest looked up from reference TRBV9 and TRBJ2-3): DSGVTQTPKHLITATGQRVTLRCSPRSGDLSVYWYQQSLDQGLQFLIQYYNGEERAKGNILERFSAQQFPDLHSELNLSSLELGDSALYFCASSVKPYTSGGNYYTDTQYFGPGTRLTVL.